The 14 T cell receptor beta chains below all came from one sample that was sequenced in a study of OX40 agonist ivuxolimab in advanced cancers. This table comes from immunoSEQ multiplex PCR, and its TCRdb copy is limited to in-frame clones, with some not included. The data contain about 73,000 clones, about 89% of them seen just once; the ten biggest clones take up approximately 0.63%. Source: CD4+ or CD8+ T cells sorted from blood, taken in a trial of the OX40 agonist ivuxolimab. The receptors stem from an adult with an advanced solid tumor such as melanoma, head and neck, liver or kidney cancer.

The chain joins TRBV19 to TRBJ2-2, with D tentatively TRBD1 (5 bases). Between the trimmed V and J ends, which lost 6 bases and 5 bases, there was a span of 16 bases. In germline, CDR1 is LNHDA, CDR2 SQIVND (reference sequence). CDR3 size: 15 residues. The CDR3 protein is CASSLKGLGTGELFF. CDR3 coding DNA: TGTGCCAGTAGCCTCAAGGGGTTGGGAACCGGGGAGCTGTTTTTT.

This clone was found a few times. This chain uses TRBV7-2 with TRBJ1-5, with D possibly matching TRBD1 (5 bases). The CDR3 sequence is 14 residues long. Germline-derived CDR1 and CDR2 are SGHTA and FQGNSA. V lost 2 bases and J 7 bases, leaving 12 bases between the germline ends. The CDR3 region has the DNA TGTGCCAGCAGCTTACAGGGAGTAGGGCAGCCCCAGCATTTT. Translation gives CASSLQGVGQPQHF.

J is TRBJ2-5 and V is TRBV19; possibly TRBD2 for D (5 bases). Trimming shortened V by 6 bases and J by 13 bases, and 15 bases separated the two germline ends. This CDR3 spans 11 amino acids. The germline gives CDR1 LNHDA, CDR2 SQIVND (reference sequence). CDR3 residues: CASREEARWYF. In DNA, the CDR3 is TGTGCCAGTAGAGAGGAGGCTAGGTGGTACTTC.

V gene TRBV4-3 combines with J gene TRBJ2-3; the match to TRBD2 covers 12 bases. V gave up 3 bases and J gave up 1 base; unmatched junction bases: 2. The CDR3 spans 16 residues. CDR1 and CDR2 (germline): LGHNA, YSLEER. CDR3 protein: CASSHLAGGRTDTQYF. The CDR3 DNA follows: TGCGCCAGCAGCCACCTAGCGGGGGGGCGCACAGATACGCAGTATTTT.

For the CDR3, the DNA is TGTGCCAGCAGCCTCCGAGGGGGCAAGAACACCGGGGAGCTGTTTTTT. Protein product: CASSLRGGKNTGELFF. The chain couples TRBV11-3 to TRBJ2-2; TRBD1 aligns across 7 bases. The J segment lost 1 base and the V segment lost 5 bases, leaving 7 bases of the junction unmatched. This CDR3 has 16 residues. From germline, CDR1 is SGHNT and CDR2 YENEEA.

This clone occurred once. This chain uses TRBV19 with TRBJ2-1; 8 positions match TRBD1. CDR1 is LNHDA and CDR2 is SQIVND in the germline V gene (reference sequence). The CDR3 has 14 residues. V shed 5 bases and J 9 bases; nucleotides not matched to a gene: 9. The DNA for the CDR3 is TGTGCCAGTAGTGGGGGCTTGACAGGGGCTGAGCAGTTCTTC. Its translation: CASSGGLTGAEQFF.

CDR3 bases: TGTGCCTGGACGGGACCGCGAATCAATGAGCAGTTCTTC. Translation gives CAWTGPRINEQFF. The chain uses TRBV30 and TRBJ2-1; TRBD1 or TRBD2 may be the D gene (5 bases each). Germline assignment: CDR1 GTSNPN and CDR2 SVGIG (reference sequence). With 4 bases removed from V and 6 bases from J, the gap between germline ends came to 13 bases. The CDR3 runs 13 residues.

This rearrangement joins TRBV19 to TRBJ1-5; D is unresolved. CDR3 length: 13 residues. The germline V gene encodes CDR1 LNHDA and CDR2 SQIVND (reference sequence). V lost 5 bases and J 7 bases, leaving 12 bases between the germline ends. CDR3 amino acids: CASSPQLLQPQHF. CDR3 in DNA: TGTGCCAGTAGTCCCCAGTTGTTACAGCCCCAGCATTTT.

The chain couples TRBV30 to TRBJ2-6, with D unclear. CDR1 GTSNPN and CDR2 SVGIG come from the germline V gene (reference sequence). Trimming took off 2 bases at V and 2 bases at J, with 7 bases between the two ends. CDR3 length: 14 amino acids. CDR3 region: CAWSLQPGANVLTF. CDR3 DNA: TGTGCCTGGAGTTTACAGCCTGGGGCCAACGTCCTGACTTTC. Variable domain in full (rest from reference TRBV30 and TRBJ2-6): SQTIHQWPATLVQPVGSPLSLECTVEGTSNPNLYWYRQAAGRGLQLLFYSVGIGQISSEVPQNLSASRPQDRQFILSSKKLLLSDSGFYLCAWSLQPGANVLTFGAGSRLTVL.

This chain connects TRBV6-1 to TRBJ2-2; D is perhaps TRBD2 (6 bases). The CDR3 contains 16 residues. The germline gives CDR1 MNHNS, CDR2 SASEGT. V dropped 4 bases and J dropped 3 bases, with 15 bases sitting between them. DNA for the CDR3: TGTGCCAGCAGTGTCCCGAGGGGAGGTGACACCGGGGAGCTGTTTTTT. Its protein product is CASSVPRGGDTGELFF.

The V and J genes are TRBV10-3 and TRBJ1-1, with a possible D match to TRBD1 (6 bases). Trimming stripped 7 bases from V and 0 bases from J, with 12 bases between. CDR1 is ENHRY and CDR2 is SYGVKD in the germline V gene. This CDR3 is built from 14 residues. The CDR3 DNA sequence: TGTGCCATCACCAGGGGTAAGGTGAACACTGAAGCTTTCTTT. Residues: CAITRGKVNTEAFF.

DNA of the CDR3: TGTGCCACATGTGACTACCCTAGAACCTACGAGCAGTACTTC. Protein: CATCDYPRTYEQYF. This chain uses TRBV28 with TRBJ2-7; a possible D gene is TRBD2 (5 bases). The CDR3 runs 14 residues. CDR1 and CDR2 from the germline V gene are MDHEN and SYDVKM. V was clipped by 10 bases and J by 2 bases, with 18 bases between them. The full variable domain, completed using reference TRBV28 and TRBJ2-7, is DVKVTQSSRYLVKRTGEKVFLECVQDMDHENMFWYRQDPGLGLRLIYFSYDVKMKEKGDIPEGYSVSREKKERFSLILESASTNQTSMYLCATCDYPRTYEQYFGPGTRLTVT.

Of note for this clone: This specimen includes other DNA sequences encoding the same CDR3. This sequence joins TRBV18 and TRBJ1-1, with a possible D match to TRBD1 (5 bases). The CDR3 is made up of 15 amino acids. The germline V gene has CDR1 KGHSH and CDR2 LQKENI. V lost 3 bases and J lost 0, with 11 bases in between. The CDR3 DNA reads TGTGCCAGCTCACCCCCTCGGGGCCTGAACACTGAAGCTTTCTTT. This codes for CASSPPRGLNTEAFF.

This sequence joins TRBV11-3 and TRBJ1-6; D perhaps matches TRBD1 (5 bases). This CDR3 has 14 residues. CDR1 is SGHNT and CDR2 is YENEEA in the germline V gene. V was cut by 5 bases and J by 8 bases, with 13 bases left in between. CDR3 in amino acids: CASSKQGKDSPLHF. The DNA of the CDR3 is TGTGCCAGCAGCAAGCAGGGAAAGGATTCACCCCTCCACTTT.